The T cell receptor (beta chain) described here comes from a study of molecular identifiers for immune sequencing clone quantification (dated by TCRdb to the late 2010s). Background on the whole study: In a replicate experiment, RNA from around 20,000 or 100,000 naive CD8 T cells was split into five aliquots, four of which were sequenced. The study was a methods study using CD8 T cells to benchmark molecular-identifier clustering-based TCR repertoire sequencing (MIDCIRS) and TCR RNA copy counting.

Summary of the overall study and its limitations: Modeling gave 3 to 3.5 recovered TCR RNA copies per cell versus around 10 by digital PCR, implying approximately 32% capture efficiency. When barcode sub-clustering was not used, chimeric consensus sequences inflated TCR diversity, with chimeras reaching as high as 47%. Even against a background of about a million naive CD8 T cells, spiked-in Jurkat TCR RNA amounting to a single cell's worth was reported to be detectable. In CMV-specific effector cells, clones with more than 20 RNA copies accounted for over 99% of molecules, whereas in naive cells such clones accounted for under 1%. The naive libraries included spiked-in Jurkat TCR RNA (around 10 copies' worth), and this RNA is not part of the donor repertoire. Highly expanded clone sizes could be underestimated if identical TCR molecules share a barcode.

CDR1 and CDR2 are read off the germline V gene as SGHRS and YFSETQ. After removal of 4 bases from V and 1 base from J, the junction retains 7 bases not matched to a gene. The cysteine opens and the phenylalanine closes a CDR3 of 15 amino acids. CDR3 DNA is the only sequence kept; it has 45 bases, read in frame from the first base. The method was PCR. Sequenced using an Illumina HiSeq 4000. Bulk TCR libraries were prepared as previously described, using TCR primers listed in Table S5. Purification of total RNA was performed with the Qiagen AllPrep DNA/RNA kit. Before any analysis, reads coming from multiple sequencing runs of the same library were combined into one pool. In the source study's methods: Reads were retained only if an exact TCR constant sequence was present, and the retained reads were trimmed to 150 nt and grouped according to their 12-nt molecular barcodes. Reads in each barcode group were sub-clustered using a 15% Levenshtein threshold, and a quality-weighted consensus sequence was built for each RNA molecule. Non-functional sequences were filtered out, along with any lower-count sequence sitting one edit away from another sequence. On the basis of fitting two negative binomial distributions, barcode sub-clusters with fewer than 20% of the maximum read count were discarded. TCRdb's own reprocessing of the public reads used fastp at Q25 and MiXCR and kept productive beta chains. Here each entry gathers all rows of one CDR3 protein and keeps the most common genes and DNA. The V and J calls reflect TCRdb's pipeline rather than the authors' work. The sample table records about 10,000 distinct CDR3 sequences; about a sixth of these occur just once. Jointly, the top ten make up more than 2% of the sample.

Concerning this clonotype itself: No cognate antigen has been identified for it. No base-level quality is on record; no much larger clone is a single base apart.

Naive CD8 T cell libraries were made from roughly 18,000 to 920,000 sorted cells using 10%, 30% or 50% of purified RNA. On a BD FACSAria II, naive CD8 T cells were FACS-sorted as CD8+CD4-CCR7+CD45RA+ and collected into RLT Plus buffer. To test detection sensitivity, Jurkat RNA equivalent to about eleven TCR copies was spiked into samples of roughly 18,000-1,100,000 naive CD8 T cells. Enrichment of CD8 T cells was performed with RosetteSep CD8+ T Cell Enrichment Cocktail and Ficoll-Paque, after which ACK red cell lysis was carried out. This receptor chain uses TRBV5-1 and TRBJ2-7, and 8 junction bases match TRBD2. The material sequenced was naive CD8+ T cells from blood, with Jurkat cell RNA spiked in. Reading the label with the study, this specimen's cell subset or site is: FACS-sorted CD8+CD4-CCR7+CD45RA+ naive T cells. The receptor was derived from a human donor in good health. Some libraries in this study had Jurkat cell RNA spiked in. The DNA reads TGCGCCAGCAGCATCGGTCTAGCGGGTTCCTACGAGCAGTACTTC. This yields the protein CASSIGLAGSYEQYF.